This T cell receptor (beta chain) was sequenced in a study of CD4 and CD8 cells across lung adenocarcinoma regions. TCRdb itself ran the PCR reads through MiXCR, one entry per CDR3 protein. The sample includes over 15,000 distinct CDR3 sequences, 45% to 70% of them seen just once. Only one count was recorded for this clonotype. The sample consisted of CD8+ T cells from the center of a lung tumor. The TCR comes from a female donor with lung adenocarcinoma. The CD4 and CD8 labels of this study may be unreliable.

The CDR3 is CASSYYRGSYGYTF. The CDR3 DNA sequence: TGTGCCAGCAGTTACTACAGGGGAAGCTATGGCTACACCTTC. This chain joins TRBV6-5 and TRBJ1-2, with TRBD1 matching over 7 bases. V was clipped by 1 base and J by 4 bases; unmatched bases: 3. Germline CDR1 is MNHEY and CDR2 is SVGAGI. This CDR3 spans 14 amino acids.